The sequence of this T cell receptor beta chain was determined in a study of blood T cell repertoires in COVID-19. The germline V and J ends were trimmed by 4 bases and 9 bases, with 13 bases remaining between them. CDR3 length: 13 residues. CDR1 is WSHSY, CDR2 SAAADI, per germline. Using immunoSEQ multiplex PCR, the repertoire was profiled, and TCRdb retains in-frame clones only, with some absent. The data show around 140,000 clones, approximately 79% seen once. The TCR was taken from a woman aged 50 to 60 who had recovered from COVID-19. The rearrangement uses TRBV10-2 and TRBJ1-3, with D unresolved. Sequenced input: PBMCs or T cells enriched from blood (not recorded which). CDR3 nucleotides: TGCGCCAGCAGTGGGCAGGTCGAGGGCACCATATATTTT. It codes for CASSGQVEGTIYF.